This entry is about one TCR beta chain. The sample originates from a study of blood T cell repertoires in COVID-19. Overall study: T cells, B-cell-depleted T cells, or PBMCs supplied cDNA or gDNA.

The CDR3 has 15 residues. V shed 1 base, J shed 4 bases, and the junction held 6 bases outside the gene matches. From germline, CDR1 is SGHTA and CDR2 FQGTGA. TCRdb's copy holds only in-frame clones and misses some; the assay was immunoSEQ multiplex PCR. In the table there are roughly 160,000 clones, 85% of which are singletons. This clonotype was sampled from a man aged 40-49 years with acute or convalescent COVID-19. Specimen: peripheral blood. J is TRBJ1-2 and V is TRBV7-3; 7 bases are a match to TRBD1. Written as DNA, the CDR3 is TGTGCCAGCAGCTTAAGGACAGGCTCCTCCTATGGCTACACCTTC. Amino acid sequence: CASSLRTGSSYGYTF.